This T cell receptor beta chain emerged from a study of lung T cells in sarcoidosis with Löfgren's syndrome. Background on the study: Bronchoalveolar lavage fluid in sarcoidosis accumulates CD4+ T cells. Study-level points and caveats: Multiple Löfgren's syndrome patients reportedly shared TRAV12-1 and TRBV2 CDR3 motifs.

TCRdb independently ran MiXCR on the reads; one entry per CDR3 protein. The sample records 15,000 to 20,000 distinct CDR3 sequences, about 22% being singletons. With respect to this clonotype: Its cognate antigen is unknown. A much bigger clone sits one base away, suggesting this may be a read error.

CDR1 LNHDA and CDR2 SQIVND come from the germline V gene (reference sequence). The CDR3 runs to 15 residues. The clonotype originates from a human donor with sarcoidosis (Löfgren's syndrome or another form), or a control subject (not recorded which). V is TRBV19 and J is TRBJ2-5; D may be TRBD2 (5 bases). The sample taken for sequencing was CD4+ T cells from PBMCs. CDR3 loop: CASSLIRSGRETQCF. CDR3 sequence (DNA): TGTGCCAGTAGCCTTATCCGGTCGGGTAGGGAGACCCAGTGCTTC.